A single sample gave rise to the 30 T cell receptor beta chains below, sequenced in a study of naive and memory T cell subsets. Regarding the study as a whole: Especially in CD8 cells, naive repertoires contained a few larger clonotypes, possibly CD45RA-re-expressing memory cells.

Both TRBC1 and TRBC2 were covered by a beta constant-region primer of two equimolar oligonucleotides. Ligated cDNA was amplified by four rounds of PCR with nested alpha and beta constant-region primers and SP2. TCRdb re-analysed the UMI-ligation and nested PCR reads in MiXCR, keeping a single row per CDR3 protein. Among over 110,000 distinct CDR3 sequences, about 20% were seen once, and the ten largest hold about 0.57%. No antigen is known for these receptors. The sequenced sample consisted of naive CD8+ T cells from blood. Source of these receptors: a human donor in good health.

This clonotype was counted between two and nine times. The gene calls are TRBV5-5 and TRBJ1-2; no firm D call. Trimming removed 0 bases from V and 4 bases from J, with 13 bases in between. This CDR3 is 15 amino acids long. The V gene's germline CDR1 is SGHKS and CDR2 YYEKEE (reference sequence). CDR3 in amino acids: CASSLVEAMGYGYTF. CDR3 DNA sequence: TGTGCCAGCAGCTTGGTGGAGGCAATGGGCTATGGCTACACCTTC.

Only a few counts were recorded for this clonotype. The rearrangement links TRBV2 to TRBJ2-1; 14 bases align to TRBD2. V shed 4 bases and J 1 base; nucleotides not matched to a gene: 9. The germline gives CDR1 SNHLY, CDR2 FYNNEI. The CDR3 contains 19 residues. CDR3 sequence reads: CASSAGLAGERGSYNEQFF. The CDR3 coding sequence is TGTGCCAGCAGTGCGGGACTAGCGGGAGAACGGGGGTCCTACAATGAGCAGTTCTTC.

This clonotype appeared a few times. This sequence joins TRBV6-1 and TRBJ2-7, with D maybe TRBD1 (5 bases). In germline, CDR1 is MNHNS, CDR2 SASEGT. Trimming left V 4 bases short and J 4 bases short, with 14 bases between. The CDR3 length is 14 residues. CDR3 DNA: TGTGCCAGCAGTGCGGGCTGGGGCCGGTACGAGCAGTACTTC. It specifies CASSAGWGRYEQYF.

This clonotype occurred a few times. V and J are TRBV7-6 and TRBJ2-7; no clear D gene. This CDR3 contains 16 residues. Germline V gene lookup returns CDR1 SGHVS and CDR2 FNYEAQ. The ends were cut back, 1 base at V and 0 bases at J, with 13 bases in the middle. CDR3 protein: CASSLGGAASSYEQYF. The CDR3 region has the DNA TGTGCCAGCAGCTTAGGTGGTGCCGCCTCCTCCTACGAGCAGTACTTC.

This clonotype was seen more than once but under ten times. The gene calls are TRBV28 and TRBJ2-3; D is undetermined. Germline lookup yields CDR1 MDHEN and CDR2 SYDVKM. The CDR3 extends over 17 amino acids. The V gene lost 2 bases and the J gene lost 1 base, with 16 bases spanning the gap. The CDR3 spells CASSLPPLGGGTDTQYF. CDR3 in DNA: TGTGCCAGCAGTTTACCTCCACTTGGTGGAGGCACAGATACGCAGTATTTT.

This clonotype has more than one count but fewer than ten. The rearrangement uses TRBV2 and TRBJ1-5; maybe TRBD1 (6 bases). The CDR3 sequence is 14 residues long. Between the trimmed V and J ends, which lost 5 bases and 0 bases, there was a span of 8 bases. The germline gives CDR1 SNHLY, CDR2 FYNNEI. The CDR3 DNA reads as TGTGCCAGCAGTAGGACAGATAGCAATCAGCCCCAGCATTTT. It is translated as CASSRTDSNQPQHF.

Only a few counts were recorded for this clonotype. This chain connects TRBV20-1 to TRBJ2-1; unclear D gene. This CDR3 has 16 residues. Looked up from germline, CDR1 is DFQATT and CDR2 is SNEGSKA (reference sequence). The V end lost 1 base, the J end lost 0 bases, and 13 bases lay between the germline ends. CDR3 DNA: TGCAGTGCTAGAGTAAATACAGAAACCTCCTACAATGAGCAGTTCTTC. Residues: CSARVNTETSYNEQFF.

This chain uses TRBV6-5 with TRBJ2-4; D remains unclear. The V gene's germline CDR1 is MNHEY and CDR2 SVGAGI. V gave up 5 bases and J gave up 6 bases, with 14 bases separating them. The CDR3 loop spans 14 amino acids. CDR3: CASSHTLAGNIQYF. The CDR3 nucleotides read TGTGCCAGCAGTCACACTTTGGCCGGAAACATTCAGTACTTC.

This clonotype was counted between two and nine times. V gene TRBV20-1 combines with J gene TRBJ2-7; TRBD2 aligns across 8 bases. The germline CDR1 and CDR2 sequences are DFQATT and SNEGSKA (reference sequence). The CDR3 has 12 amino acids. V was clipped by 7 bases and J by 7 bases; unmatched bases: 9. Here the CDR3 DNA reads TGCAGTGTTCGAGCGGGAGTGTATGAGCAGTACTTC. Protein product: CSVRAGVYEQYF.

This clonotype was recorded a few times. The J gene is TRBJ1-1, the V gene TRBV3-1, with TRBD1 matching over 8 bases. Per germline, CDR1 LGHDT and CDR2 YNNKEL (reference sequence). V lost 2 bases to trimming and J lost 4 bases; unmatched junction nucleotides: 6. This CDR3 region has 15 residues. This chain's CDR3 is CASSQPGQGATEAFF. In DNA form, the CDR3 reads TGTGCCAGCAGCCAACCAGGACAGGGAGCCACTGAAGCTTTCTTT.

The chain uses TRBV27 and TRBJ2-1; the D call may be TRBD1 or TRBD2 (5 bases each). V was trimmed by 8 bases and J by 8 bases, leaving 22 bases between them. The CDR3 contains 15 residues. Germline lookup yields CDR1 MNHEY and CDR2 SMNVEV (reference sequence). CDR3 sequence: CASSNDWGNFDEQFF. CDR3 DNA sequence: TGTGCCAGCTCCAACGACTGGGGGAACTTCGATGAGCAGTTCTTC.

The sample holds many counts of this clonotype. The chain is built from TRBV6-5 and TRBJ1-5, with D tentatively TRBD1 (5 bases). The CDR3 totals 15 residues. With 2 bases removed from V and 3 bases from J, the gap between germline ends came to 11 bases. The V gene's germline CDR1 is MNHEY and CDR2 SVGAGI. CDR3 nucleotide sequence: TGTGCCAGCAGTTACAGTCAGGGATACAATCAGCCCCAGCATTTT. Its translation is CASSYSQGYNQPQHF.

The V call is TRBV2, the J call TRBJ2-6; a possible D gene is TRBD1 (5 bases). The CDR3 is 17 amino acids. CDR1 and CDR2 from the germline V gene are SNHLY and FYNNEI. V lost 6 bases, J lost 0 bases, and 15 bases lay in between. The CDR3 is CASRPTVLVSGANVLTF. The CDR3 DNA follows: TGTGCCAGCAGGCCGACAGTGCTGGTCTCTGGGGCCAACGTCCTGACTTTC.

This clonotype was counted at least ten times. The J gene is TRBJ2-5, the V gene TRBV29-1, with 12 bases that match TRBD2. This CDR3 spans 14 amino acids. CDR1 SQVTM and CDR2 ANQGSEA come from the germline V gene. Trimming cost V 3 bases and J 5 bases; bases outside gene matches: 4. Here the CDR3 DNA reads TGCAGCGTTGACTCTAGCGGGAGGGCGGAGACCCAGTACTTC. Translation gives CSVDSSGRAETQYF.

The CDR3 bases are TGTGCCAGCACCCCGGGCCCGGTGGCAAACACCGGGGAGCTGTTTTTT. Translating gives CASTPGPVANTGELFF. The chain couples TRBV6-2 or TRBV6-3 to TRBJ2-2; D is undetermined. Trimming shortened V by 7 bases and J by 2 bases, and 17 bases separated the two germline ends. This CDR3 has 16 residues. Per germline, CDR1 MNHEY and CDR2 SVGEGT.

This rearrangement joins TRBV29-1 to TRBJ2-7; 9 positions match TRBD2. The CDR3 runs 14 residues. CDR1 and CDR2 from the germline V gene are SQVTM and ANQGSEA. J gave up 6 bases and V 2 bases, and 8 bases lay outside the gene matches. CDR3 coding DNA: TGCAGCGTTGAATTCCGCGGGAGGGGACTCGAGCAGTACTTC. It yields the protein CSVEFRGRGLEQYF.

The chain has TRBV11-2 and TRBJ2-7, with a possible D match to TRBD2 (5 bases). Trimming removed 4 bases from V and 2 bases from J, with 9 bases in between. Looked up from germline, CDR1 is SGHAT and CDR2 is FQNNGV. This CDR3 comprises 13 residues. The CDR3 spells CASSSGDAYEQYF. For the CDR3, the DNA is TGTGCCAGCAGCTCCGGGGATGCCTACGAGCAGTACTTC. Filled out from reference TRBV11-2 and TRBJ2-7, the complete variable domain reads EAGVAQSPRYKIIEKRQSVAFWCNPISGHATLYWYQQILGQGPKLLIQFQNNGVVDDSQLPKDRFSAERLKGVDSTLKIQPAKLEDSAVYLCASSSGDAYEQYFGPGTRLTVT.

The chain uses TRBV6-1 and TRBJ1-5; D is ambiguous. V lost 8 bases, J lost 0 bases, and 14 bases lay in between. Germline CDR1 and CDR2: MNHNS and SASEGT. CDR3 length: 15 residues. The DNA for the CDR3 is TGTGCCAGCTGTGCCCGGACGGATAGCAATCAGCCCCAGCATTTT. Its protein is CASCARTDSNQPQHF.

The chain couples TRBV6-6 to TRBJ2-7, with 7 nucleotides matching TRBD2. The CDR3 contains 15 residues. The V and J ends lost 6 bases and 2 bases, in that order; junction bases with no gene match: 10. Looked up from germline, CDR1 is MNHNY and CDR2 is SVGAGI (reference sequence). As DNA, the CDR3 is TGTGCCAGCAGCCGGGAGGCCTTTAGCGCCTACGAGCAGTACTTC. The encoded protein is CASSREAFSAYEQYF.

The table lists this clonotype with a few counts. The rearrangement joins TRBV10-3 to TRBJ1-4, with D tentatively TRBD1 (6 bases). Looked up from germline, CDR1 is ENHRY and CDR2 is SYGVKD. Trimming shortened V by 3 bases and J by 4 bases, and 9 bases separated the two germline ends. The CDR3 loop spans 14 amino acids. CDR3 coding DNA: TGTGCCATCAGTGACTACAGGGATAATGAAAAACTGTTTTTT. Amino acid sequence: CAISDYRDNEKLFF.

This clonotype came up a few times. The V gene is TRBV20-1, the J gene TRBJ1-2; weak D call: TRBD1 (6 bases). CDR1 is DFQATT, CDR2 SNEGSKA, per germline (reference sequence). The CDR3 length is 13 residues. V was pared by 3 bases and J by 2 bases, with 10 bases between. This CDR3 is CSARVTGNYGYTF. CDR3 nucleotides: TGCAGTGCTAGGGTTACAGGGAACTATGGCTACACCTTC.

This clonotype was found a few times. This rearrangement joins TRBV28 to TRBJ1-4; D might be TRBD1 (5 bases). The germline V gene has CDR1 MDHEN and CDR2 SYDVKM. The CDR3 is 15 residues long. Trimming took 6 bases from V and 0 from J, leaving 11 bases between them. The CDR3 sequence: CASSRDSSTNEKLFF. CDR3 in DNA: TGTGCCAGCAGCCGAGACAGTTCAACTAATGAAAAACTGTTTTTT. Supplemented by reference TRBV28 and TRBJ1-4, the full variable domain reads DVKVTQSSRYLVKRTGEKVFLECVQDMDHENMFWYRQDPGLGLRLIYFSYDVKMKEKGDIPEGYSVSREKKERFSLILESASTNQTSMYLCASSRDSSTNEKLFFGSGTQLSVL.

The chain couples TRBV12-3 or TRBV12-4 to TRBJ1-1; 9 bases map to TRBD1. V lost 4 bases, J lost 6 bases, and 9 bases stayed unmatched. The CDR3 runs to 15 residues. In nucleotides, the CDR3 is TGTGCCAGCAGTTCCCCACAGGGGGCTATCGCTGAAGCTTTCTTT. Its protein is CASSSPQGAIAEAFF.

The chain has TRBV6-6 and TRBJ1-1; D gene uncertain. Germline loops: CDR1 MNHNY, CDR2 SVGAGI (reference sequence). CDR3 length: 17 residues. V dropped 0 bases and J dropped 6 bases, with 20 bases sitting between them. CDR3 protein: CASSYSIVPAVSSEAFF. The CDR3 nucleotides are TGTGCCAGCAGTTACTCGATCGTTCCGGCGGTTTCTTCTGAAGCTTTCTTT.

V and J are TRBV9 and TRBJ2-4, with 10 bases aligning to TRBD1. This CDR3 comprises 15 residues. Germline trimming cut 3 bases from V and 6 bases from J; bases unmatched to any gene: 6. Germline V CDR1 and CDR2: SGDLS, YYNGEE. The CDR3 reads CASSAYGQGGNIQYF. The CDR3 DNA reads as TGTGCCAGCAGCGCCTATGGACAGGGGGGAAACATTCAGTACTTC. The entire variable domain, with the rest obtained from reference TRBV9 and TRBJ2-4, is as follows: DSGVTQTPKHLITATGQRVTLRCSPRSGDLSVYWYQQSLDQGLQFLIQYYNGEERAKGNILERFSAQQFPDLHSELNLSSLELGDSALYFCASSAYGQGGNIQYFGAGTRLSVL.

Turning to this clonotype: The junction departs from the called germline gene at one end, perhaps through a read error. The V and J genes are TRBV7-8 and TRBJ2-1, with TRBD2 matching 11 bases. This CDR3 contains 14 residues. Germline assignment: CDR1 SGHVS and CDR2 FQNEAQ. For the CDR3, the DNA is TGTGCCAGCAACTTAGCGGGAGGGCCGGTTGAGCAGTTCTTC. Its translation is CASNLAGGPVEQFF. The full variable domain, in which reference TRBV7-8 and TRBJ2-1 provide the parts outside the CDR3, is GAGVSQSPRYKVAKRGQDVALRCDPISGHVSLFWYQQALGQGPEFLTYFQNEAQLDKSGLPSDRFFAERPEGSVSTLKIQRTQQEDSAVYLCASNLAGGPVEQFFGPGTRLTVL.

The rearrangement joins TRBV10-3 to TRBJ2-1, with TRBD1 matching 9 bases. V shed 7 bases and J 5 bases; nucleotides not matched to a gene: 6. Germline values: CDR1 ENHRY, CDR2 SYGVKD. This CDR3 comprises 14 residues. The CDR3: CAINGGQGNNEQFF. CDR3 bases: TGTGCCATCAACGGAGGACAGGGGAACAATGAGCAGTTCTTC.

This clonotype was detected only once. This chain's CDR3 is CASSFPQDREQETQYF. The CDR3 bases are TGTGCCAGCAGTTTTCCTCAGGACAGGGAACAAGAGACCCAGTACTTC. The J gene is TRBJ2-5, the V gene TRBV12-3 or TRBV12-4; the match to TRBD1 covers 8 bases. CDR3 length equals 16 residues. V lost 3 bases and J lost 2; bases outside the gene matches: 8.

This clonotype has a handful of counts. V and J are TRBV28 and TRBJ2-3; no reliable D call. Germline lookup yields CDR1 MDHEN and CDR2 SYDVKM. Trimming pared 0 bases from V and 3 bases from J, leaving 7 bases between. The CDR3 is 14 residues long. The CDR3 loop reads CASSLWQGTDTQYF. CDR3 bases: TGTGCCAGCAGTTTATGGCAAGGAACAGATACGCAGTATTTT.

In this sample, this clonotype turned up a few times. V gene TRBV7-2 combines with J gene TRBJ2-1; no reliable D call. In germline, CDR1 is SGHTA, CDR2 FQGNSA. V lost 1 base, J lost 4 bases, and 5 bases lay in between. The CDR3 covers 13 residues. DNA for the CDR3: TGTGCCAGCAGCTTAGGGCGGTACAATGAGCAGTTCTTC. Translation: CASSLGRYNEQFF.